This passage covers 5 T cell receptor beta chains from one sample sequenced in a study of cytomegalovirus exposure and HLA in healthy donors. The assay was immunoSEQ multiplex PCR, and TCRdb's table has in-frame clones only and misses some. The sample consists of some 59,000 clones, approximately 89% of them appearing once. The sample was PBMCs. The receptor set was obtained from a woman younger than 30 in good health and CMV-seropositive.

The chain recombines TRBV11-2 with TRBJ1-3; no clear D. V gave up 0 bases and J gave up 0 bases, with 3 bases separating them. Looked up from germline, CDR1 is SGHAT and CDR2 is FQNNGV. The CDR3 has 14 residues. The CDR3 nucleotides are TGTGCCAGCAGCTTAGATCTCTCTGGAAACACCATATATTTT. Protein product: CASSLDLSGNTIYF.

This sequence joins TRBV9 and TRBJ1-1, with a possible D match to TRBD1 (6 bases). Germline values: CDR1 SGDLS, CDR2 YYNGEE. Trimming pared 3 bases from V and 1 base from J, leaving 10 bases between. CDR3 length: 14 amino acids. The CDR3 region is CASSAGTQNTEAFF. CDR3 sequence (DNA): TGTGCCAGCAGCGCCGGGACACAGAACACTGAAGCTTTCTTT.

The sample holds a few counts of this clone. The rearrangement joins TRBV12-5 to TRBJ1-2, with 10 bases that match TRBD1. Germline trimming cut 7 bases from V and 7 bases from J; bases unmatched to any gene: 6. Germline V lookup: CDR1 LGHNT, CDR2 FRNRAP. The CDR3 contains 13 residues. CDR3 protein: CASADRGLGGYTF. As DNA, the CDR3 is TGTGCTAGTGCCGACAGGGGGCTGGGTGGCTACACCTTC.

The chain joins TRBV10-3 to TRBJ2-2; D gene ambiguous. The ends were cut back, 3 bases at V and 2 bases at J, with 16 bases in the middle. Per the germline V gene, CDR1 is ENHRY and CDR2 is SYGVKD. There are 17 residues in the CDR3. The CDR3 protein is CAISDTHYHSNTGELFF. The CDR3 DNA reads as TGTGCCATCAGTGATACCCACTACCACTCAAACACCGGGGAGCTGTTTTTT.

The V and J genes are TRBV7-2 and TRBJ2-2; TRBD2 matches at 8 bases. The germline gives CDR1 SGHTA, CDR2 FQGNSA. The length of the CDR3 is 18 residues. Trimming took 1 base from V and 2 from J; bases not matched to a gene: 9. Here the CDR3 DNA reads TGTGCCAGCAGCTTAGATGAGCGGGGGAATACCAACACCGGGGAGCTGTTTTTT. Protein product: CASSLDERGNTNTGELFF.